This passage covers 21 T cell receptor beta chains from one sample sequenced in a study of long-term antiretroviral therapy in people with HIV. They ran version v3.0 of the immunoSEQ assay at survey level. The table came from immunoSEQ multiplex PCR; TCRdb's copy has only in-frame clones and leaves some out. The table shows about 26,000 clones, with around 86% occurring only once. The sample here was unsorted PBMCs, taken approximately 2.6 years after starting antiretroviral therapy. These receptors came from a man aged 35 to 55 with HIV.

The rearrangement joins TRBV5-1 to TRBJ2-7, with 8 bases that match TRBD1. V lost 4 bases, J lost 5 bases, and 14 bases stayed unmatched. The V gene's germline CDR1 is SGHRS and CDR2 YFSETQ. This CDR3 comprises 16 residues. CDR3 nucleotide sequence: TGCGCCAGCAGCCCCCGGACAGGGCCGGTATACGACGAGCAGTACTTC. It translates to CASSPRTGPVYDEQYF. Filled out from reference TRBV5-1 and TRBJ2-7, the complete variable domain reads KAGVTQTPRYLIKTRGQQVTLSCSPISGHRSVSWYQQTPGQGLQFLFEYFSETQRNKGNFPGRFSGRQFSNSRSEMNVSTLELGDSALYLCASSPRTGPVYDEQYFGPGTRLTVT.

The V and J genes are TRBV11-2 and TRBJ1-3, with TRBD1 identical over 9 bases. V lost 2 bases, J lost 5 bases, and 10 bases stayed unmatched. This CDR3 region has 17 residues. Germline loops: CDR1 SGHAT, CDR2 FQNNGV. CDR3 coding DNA: TGTGCCAGCAGCTTACTATCTCGGACAGGGGATCGAAACACCATATATTTT. This translates into CASSLLSRTGDRNTIYF.

The chain employs TRBV28 and TRBJ2-7; D unclear. CDR1 is MDHEN and CDR2 is SYDVKM in the germline V gene. The CDR3 spans 16 residues. The V end was cut by 2 bases, the J end by 5 bases, with 19 bases between. CDR3 protein: CASSLSFGAGTHEQYF. CDR3 DNA: TGTGCCAGCAGTTTAAGTTTTGGAGCAGGAACCCACGAGCAGTACTTC.

V usage is TRBV25-1 and J usage is TRBJ1-6, with D maybe TRBD1 (5 bases). Between the trimmed V and J ends, which lost 3 bases and 2 bases, there was a span of 14 bases. The CDR3 is 17 amino acids. The V gene's germline CDR1 is MGHDK and CDR2 SYGVNS. In DNA form, the CDR3 reads TGTGCCAGCAGTGAGGCCCAGGGTTTCGCCTATAATTCACCCCTCCACTTT. This encodes CASSEAQGFAYNSPLHF.

The chain recombines TRBV2 with TRBJ2-7; D possibly corresponds to TRBD2 (5 bases). Trimming took off 6 bases at V and 3 bases at J, with 18 bases between the two ends. The CDR3 totals 15 residues. CDR1 and CDR2 (germline): SNHLY, FYNNEI. In nucleotides, the CDR3 is TGTGCCAGCAGCCCGGTCAAAATAGCGAACTACGAGCAGTACTTC. It yields the protein CASSPVKIANYEQYF.

The J gene is TRBJ2-7, the V gene TRBV5-5, with 8 bases that match TRBD1. The CDR3 covers 14 residues. Per germline, CDR1 SGHKS and CDR2 YYEKEE (reference sequence). Trimming took 4 bases from V and 4 from J; bases not matched to a gene: 7. CDR3 in amino acids: CASSPDRDRYEQYF. CDR3 DNA: TGTGCCAGCAGCCCTGACCGGGACAGGTACGAGCAGTACTTC. Full variable domain (remainder filled in from reference TRBV5-5 and TRBJ2-7): DAGVTQSPTHLIKTRGQQVTLRCSPISGHKSVSWYQQVLGQGPQFIFQYYEKEERGRGNFPDRFSARQFPNYSSELNVNALLLGDSALYLCASSPDRDRYEQYFGPGTRLTVT.

This clone was observed once. The chain combines TRBV19 with TRBJ1-2; 9 bases align to TRBD1. J was trimmed by 4 bases and V by 8 bases; bases with no gene match: 5. Germline CDR1 LNHDA, CDR2 SQIVND (reference sequence). The CDR3 contains 13 residues. The CDR3 DNA reads as TGTGCCAGTGGGGACAGGGATAGCTATGGCTACACCTTC. This gives the protein CASGDRDSYGYTF.

The rearrangement joins TRBV10-1 to TRBJ1-2; D ambiguous. Deletions cut 6 bases from V and 5 bases from J, with 10 bases between. The CDR3 totals 12 residues. Germline V CDR1 and CDR2: WNHNN, SYGVQD (reference sequence). The CDR3 region is CASRTGTYGYTF. CDR3 bases: TGCGCCAGCAGGACGGGAACTTATGGCTACACCTTC.

This rearrangement joins TRBV4-2 to TRBJ1-5; D is ambiguous. Trimming took 0 bases from V and 3 from J, leaving 9 bases between them. The CDR3 is 15 residues long. Per the germline V gene, CDR1 is LGHNA and CDR2 is YNFKEQ. This chain's CDR3 is CASSQDAQTNQPQHF. In nucleotides, the CDR3 is TGTGCCAGCAGCCAAGACGCCCAGACCAATCAGCCCCAGCATTTT.

The chain has TRBV10-3 and TRBJ2-1; the match to TRBD2 covers 8 bases. V lost 0 bases, J lost 2 bases, and 3 bases stayed unmatched. CDR1 and CDR2 (germline): ENHRY, SYGVKD. The CDR3 is 16 amino acids. CDR3 protein: CAISESGRGAYNEQFF. In nucleotides, the CDR3 is TGTGCCATCAGTGAGTCTGGGCGGGGGGCCTACAATGAGCAGTTCTTC.

This chain uses TRBV11-3 with TRBJ2-7; D is tentatively TRBD1 or TRBD2 (5 bases each). Looked up from germline, CDR1 is SGHNT and CDR2 is YENEEA. CDR3 size: 15 residues. V lost 1 base and J lost 0, with 10 bases in between. CDR3 coding DNA: TGTGCCAGCAGCTTAGGAGGGGAGAGCTCCTACGAGCAGTACTTC. Protein product: CASSLGGESSYEQYF.

This chain joins TRBV30 and TRBJ1-1; a weak D match, TRBD1 (5 bases). Trimming left V 2 bases short and J 1 base short, with 8 bases between. There are 13 residues in the CDR3. The germline V gene encodes CDR1 GTSNPN and CDR2 SVGIG (reference sequence). The CDR3 sequence is CAWSRQQNTEAFF. For the CDR3, the DNA is TGTGCCTGGAGTAGACAGCAGAACACTGAAGCTTTCTTT. Full variable domain (remainder filled in from reference TRBV30 and TRBJ1-1): SQTIHQWPATLVQPVGSPLSLECTVEGTSNPNLYWYRQAAGRGLQLLFYSVGIGQISSEVPQNLSASRPQDRQFILSSKKLLLSDSGFYLCAWSRQQNTEAFFGQGTRLTVV.

This clone was picked up a small number of times. The chain is built from TRBV19 and TRBJ1-1; D not resolved. Germline V CDR1 and CDR2: LNHDA, SQIVND (reference sequence). Trimming pared 3 bases from V and 1 base from J, leaving 9 bases between. CDR3 size: 14 residues. The CDR3 loop reads CASSISLPNTEAFF. The CDR3 DNA follows: TGTGCCAGTAGTATCAGTCTCCCGAACACTGAAGCTTTCTTT. Full variable domain (rest looked up from reference TRBV19 and TRBJ1-1): DGGITQSPKYLFRKEGQNVTLSCEQNLNHDAMYWYRQDPGQGLRLIYYSQIVNDFQKGDIAEGYSVSREKKESFPLTVTSAQKNPTAFYLCASSISLPNTEAFFGQGTRLTVV.

In this sample, this clone turned up once. The chain joins TRBV10-1 to TRBJ2-3, with D uncertain. The CDR3 has 15 residues. Between the trimmed V and J ends, which lost 3 bases and 2 bases, there was a span of 12 bases. Germline V CDR1 and CDR2: WNHNN, SYGVQD (reference sequence). For the CDR3, the DNA is TGCGCCAGCAGTGAAGAGCGAGCAGACACAGATACGCAGTATTTT. This translates into CASSEERADTDTQYF.

As for this clone: Different DNA sequences within this sample yield the same CDR3. This chain joins TRBV18 and TRBJ2-3; D call uncertain. CDR1 and CDR2 from the germline V gene are KGHSH and LQKENI. Trimming removed 1 base from V and 0 bases from J, with 5 bases in between. CDR3 length: 14 residues. The CDR3 protein is CASSPLQSTDTQYF. Here the CDR3 DNA reads TGTGCCAGCTCACCACTTCAAAGCACAGATACGCAGTATTTT.

This clone was recorded once. The chain combines TRBV7-8 with TRBJ1-5; TRBD1 matches 8 bases. Germline CDR1 and CDR2: SGHVS and FQNEAQ. J was trimmed by 5 bases and V by 5 bases; bases with no gene match: 5. The CDR3 loop spans 14 amino acids. For the CDR3, the DNA is TGTGCCAGCAGCCATGGGACAGGTTATCAGCCCCAGCATTTT. It translates to CASSHGTGYQPQHF.

The chain is built from TRBV28 and TRBJ1-5, with unresolved D. The CDR3 extends over 19 amino acids. CDR1 MDHEN and CDR2 SYDVKM come from the germline V gene. V lost 3 bases and J lost 0, with 21 bases in between. In DNA, the CDR3 is TGTGCCAGCAGTTTCCCCTTCGCGATTCCAGTATATAGCAATCAGCCCCAGCATTTT. As protein: CASSFPFAIPVYSNQPQHF.

The rearrangement joins TRBV11-1 to TRBJ2-3; D is undetermined. Deletions cut 1 base from V and 2 bases from J, with 10 bases between. Germline CDR1 and CDR2: SGHAT and FQDESV (reference sequence). This CDR3 is 15 amino acids long. CDR3 in DNA: TGTGCCAGCAGCTTAGGTTCAGGAAACACAGATACGCAGTATTTT. Translating gives CASSLGSGNTDTQYF.

This clone was seen only once. The genes are TRBV7-2 and TRBJ1-2; unclear D gene. The V and J ends lost 1 base and 2 bases respectively, with 14 bases between them. The germline V gene has CDR1 SGHTA and CDR2 FQGNSA. This CDR3 contains 16 residues. The CDR3 reads CASSLVVLQSNYGYTF. The CDR3 DNA reads as TGTGCCAGCAGCTTAGTAGTCCTCCAAAGCAACTATGGCTACACCTTC.

The chain carries TRBV6-1 and TRBJ1-1; D might be TRBD1 (5 bases). The germline V gene has CDR1 MNHNS and CDR2 SASEGT. Trimming took 7 bases from V and 8 from J, leaving 11 bases between them. CDR3 size: 11 residues. The CDR3, as DNA: TGTGCCAGCATCGGGGGGAAGGAAGCTTTCTTT. Translated, it gives CASIGGKEAFF.

This rearrangement joins TRBV2 to TRBJ2-1, with D tentatively TRBD2 (5 bases). The ends were cut back, 5 bases at V and 0 bases at J, with 11 bases in the middle. The CDR3 totals 15 residues. CDR1 and CDR2 from the germline V gene are SNHLY and FYNNEI. DNA for the CDR3: TGTGCCAGCAGTTTTAGCGAGAGCTCCTACAATGAGCAGTTCTTC. It yields the protein CASSFSESSYNEQFF.